These 10 T cell receptor beta chains were all obtained from the same sample, sequenced in a study of post-analysis software for immune sequencing data. Study observations and caveats: Five or six TRBV segments were more frequent in patients than controls; TRBV5-6, TRBV5-1 and TRBV20-1 belonged to this group.

The TCR beta cDNA libraries contained unique molecular identifiers. TCRdb analysed the PCR reads with MiXCR anew, one entry per CDR3 protein. The sample holds about 180,000 distinct CDR3 sequences; around 30% are singletons and the top ten take approximately 1.5%. These receptors are not linked to any known antigen. The sequenced sample was blood. All receptors come from a girl aged 10 to 17 with multiple sclerosis.

This clonotype was seen once. The chain links TRBV20-1 to TRBJ2-3; D gene unclear. The CDR3 is 12 amino acids. With 5 bases removed from V and 4 bases from J, the gap between germline ends came to 10 bases. Per germline, CDR1 DFQATT and CDR2 SNEGSKA (reference sequence). The CDR3 region is CSARAPPDTQYF. Written as DNA, the CDR3 is TGCAGTGCTCGCGCTCCGCCAGATACGCAGTATTTT.

This clonotype occurred many times. The chain is built from TRBV20-1 and TRBJ2-3; 8 bases agree with TRBD2. The V gene's germline CDR1 is DFQATT and CDR2 SNEGSKA (reference sequence). V trimming: 3 bases; J trimming: 4 bases; junction bases outside the gene matches: 12. The CDR3 contains 16 residues. The CDR3 DNA sequence: TGCAGTGCTAGGGGGGGAGCGGGAGAGTTATCAGATACGCAGTATTTT. Encoded protein: CSARGGAGELSDTQYF.

At least ten counts were recorded for this clonotype. The chain recombines TRBV29-1 with TRBJ2-3, with TRBD2 matching 7 bases. Trimming took 0 bases from V and 5 from J; bases not matched to a gene: 5. Looked up from germline, CDR1 is SQVTM and CDR2 is ANQGSEA. The CDR3 has 14 residues. The CDR3 is CSVEEEREGDTQYF. CDR3 nucleotide sequence: TGCAGCGTTGAAGAGGAGCGGGAAGGAGATACGCAGTATTTT.

This clonotype was observed at least ten times. The chain combines TRBV29-1 with TRBJ2-3, with a weak D call TRBD2 (5 bases). V shed 6 bases and J shed 0 bases, with 10 bases lying between them. CDR3 size: 13 residues. Per the germline V gene, CDR1 is SQVTM and CDR2 is ANQGSEA. The CDR3 reads CSVRLSSTDTQYF. The CDR3 bases are TGCAGCGTCCGACTATCTAGCACAGATACGCAGTATTTT.

V and J are TRBV11-2 and TRBJ2-5; a possible D gene is TRBD2 (6 bases). Gene TRBJ2-7 matches the end of the DNA better, so the J call may be wrong. Germline V CDR1 and CDR2: SGHAT, FQNNGV. CDR3 length: 14 residues. CDR3 loop: CASKAREIYGEQYF. In DNA, the CDR3 is TGTGCCAGCAAGGCGCGGGAAATCTATGGCGAGCAGTACTTC.

Comment on this clonotype: Being one base from a much bigger clone, this may be a read error. The chain is built from TRBV6-6 and TRBJ2-1, with TRBD1 matching over 9 bases. The germline gives CDR1 MNHNY, CDR2 SVGAGI (reference sequence). V lost 6 bases and J lost 10; bases outside the gene matches: 16. CDR3 length equals 16 residues. In nucleotides, the CDR3 is TGTGCCAGCAGCTCACGCGACAGGGGGAATACACACGAGCAGTTCTTC. Translation: CASSSRDRGNTHEQFF.

This clonotype was counted between two and nine times. V gene TRBV6-5 combines with J gene TRBJ1-1; D perhaps matches TRBD1 (5 bases). CDR3 size: 14 residues. The V gene lost 0 bases and the J gene lost 5 bases, with 10 bases spanning the gap. Germline CDR1 and CDR2: MNHEY and SVGAGI. Here the CDR3 reads CASSYSWGSTEAFF. In nucleotides, the CDR3 is TGTGCCAGCAGTTACTCGTGGGGGAGTACTGAAGCTTTCTTT.

A few counts support this clonotype. The rearrangement links TRBV28 to TRBJ1-1; no reliable D call. Per the germline V gene, CDR1 is MDHEN and CDR2 is SYDVKM. V shed 7 bases and J shed 0 bases, with 6 bases lying between them. The length of the CDR3 is 12 residues. The CDR3 here is CASKLMNTEAFF. In DNA form, the CDR3 reads TGTGCCAGCAAACTGATGAACACTGAAGCTTTCTTT.

Regarding this clonotype: A read error is possible here, since a much larger clone lies one base away. The chain has TRBV21-1 and TRBJ2-1; TRBD2, the D gene given by the table, was not confirmed from the DNA. TRBV21-1 is a listed pseudogene. This CDR3 region has 15 residues. CDR3 coding DNA: TGTGCCAGCAGGGGCGGCGGGAGAGTCACCTACGAGCAGGACTTC. It codes for CASRGGGRVTYEQDF.

This clonotype was seen repeatedly, ten times or more. CDR3 protein: CSARDSNEQFF. Here the CDR3 DNA reads TGCAGCGCCCGAGACAGTAATGAGCAGTTCTTC. V is TRBV29-1 and J is TRBJ2-1, with D perhaps matching TRBD1 (5 bases). Trimming left V 7 bases short and J 7 bases short, with 11 bases between. This CDR3 is built from 11 residues. Germline-derived CDR1 and CDR2 are SQVTM and ANQGSEA.